Below, one T cell receptor (beta chain) is given with its context. The antigen is unknown. Germline trimming cut 0 bases from V and 3 bases from J; bases unmatched to any gene: 2. Germline-derived CDR1 and CDR2 are GTSNPN and SVGIG (reference sequence). This CDR3 contains 15 residues. The authors obtained around 2 micrograms of genomic DNA from cryopreserved PBMCs for TCR beta libraries. TCRdb's copy holds only in-frame clones and misses some; the assay was immunoSEQ multiplex PCR. The table includes 65,000 to 80,000 clones, around 78% detected once. The sample belongs to a study of cytotoxic CD8 clonotypes in ibrutinib-treated CLL. Overall study results and limits: Before falling back toward baseline at progression, clonality had risen at the time of ibrutinib response. Public clonotypes proved infrequent, and on treatment they shrank or remained steady.

The specimen comprised PBMCs, sampled after 24 months of ibrutinib treatment. The chain couples TRBV30 to TRBJ2-7; TRBD2 agrees at 13 bases. The receptor's source is a human donor with chronic lymphocytic leukemia. Here the CDR3 reads CAWSVRLAGGYEQYF. The CDR3 nucleotides are TGTGCCTGGAGTGTACGACTAGCGGGAGGCTACGAGCAGTACTTC.